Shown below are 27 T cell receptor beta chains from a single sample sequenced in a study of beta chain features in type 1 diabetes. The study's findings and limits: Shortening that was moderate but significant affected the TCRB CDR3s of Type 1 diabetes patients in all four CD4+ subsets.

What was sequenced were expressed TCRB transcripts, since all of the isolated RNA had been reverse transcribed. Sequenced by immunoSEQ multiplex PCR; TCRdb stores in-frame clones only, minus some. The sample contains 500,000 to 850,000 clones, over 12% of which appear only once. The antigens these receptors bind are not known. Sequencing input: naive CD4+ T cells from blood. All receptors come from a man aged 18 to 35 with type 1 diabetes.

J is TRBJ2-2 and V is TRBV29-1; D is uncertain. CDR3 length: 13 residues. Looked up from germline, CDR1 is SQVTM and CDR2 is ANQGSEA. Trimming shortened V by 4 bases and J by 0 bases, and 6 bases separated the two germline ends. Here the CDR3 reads CSVGKTNTGELFF. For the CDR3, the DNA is TGCAGCGTTGGGAAAACGAACACCGGGGAGCTGTTTTTT.

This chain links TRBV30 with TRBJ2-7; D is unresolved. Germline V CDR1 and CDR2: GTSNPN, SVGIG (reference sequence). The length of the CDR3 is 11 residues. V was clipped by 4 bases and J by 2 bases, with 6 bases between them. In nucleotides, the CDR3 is TGTGCCTGGACGAACACCTACGAGCAGTACTTC. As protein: CAWTNTYEQYF.

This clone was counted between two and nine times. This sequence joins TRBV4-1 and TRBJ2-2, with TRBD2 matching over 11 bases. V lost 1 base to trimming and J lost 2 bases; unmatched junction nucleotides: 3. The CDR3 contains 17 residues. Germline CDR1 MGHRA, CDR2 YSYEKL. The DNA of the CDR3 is TGCGCCAGCAGCCAAGTTAGCGGGAGGGCCAACACCGGGGAGCTGTTTTTT. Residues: CASSQVSGRANTGELFF.

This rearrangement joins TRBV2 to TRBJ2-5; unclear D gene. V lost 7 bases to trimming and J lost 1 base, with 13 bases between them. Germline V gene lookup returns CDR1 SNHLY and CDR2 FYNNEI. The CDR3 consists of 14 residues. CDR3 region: CASTLMTAQETQYF. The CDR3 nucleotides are TGTGCCAGCACCTTGATGACGGCCCAAGAGACCCAGTACTTC.

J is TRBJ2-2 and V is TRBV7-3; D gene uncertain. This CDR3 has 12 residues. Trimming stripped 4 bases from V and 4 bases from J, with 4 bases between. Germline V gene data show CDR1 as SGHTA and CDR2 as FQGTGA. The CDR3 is CASSYRTGELFF. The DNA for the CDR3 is TGTGCCAGCAGCTACCGCACCGGGGAGCTGTTTTTT.

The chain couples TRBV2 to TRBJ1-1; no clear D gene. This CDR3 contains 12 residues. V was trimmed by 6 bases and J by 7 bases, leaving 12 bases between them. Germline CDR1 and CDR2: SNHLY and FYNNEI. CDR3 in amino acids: CASRAELIEAFF. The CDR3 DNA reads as TGTGCCAGCAGGGCGGAACTCATTGAAGCTTTCTTT.

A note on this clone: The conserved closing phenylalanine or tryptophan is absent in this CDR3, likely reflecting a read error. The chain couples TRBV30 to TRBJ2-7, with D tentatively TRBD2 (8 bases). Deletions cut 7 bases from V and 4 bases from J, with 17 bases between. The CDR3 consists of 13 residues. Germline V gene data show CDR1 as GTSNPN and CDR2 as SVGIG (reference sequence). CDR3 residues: CASKTGTRYEQYL. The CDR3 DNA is TGTGCCTCCAAGACAGGGACTAGATACGAGCAGTACCTC.

The CDR3 nucleotides read TGTGCCTGGAGAGGACAGGGGTACACTGGGGCCAACGTCCTGACTTTC. It codes for CAWRGQGYTGANVLTF. V gene TRBV30 combines with J gene TRBJ2-6; 9 nucleotides agree with TRBD1. The V segment lost 3 bases and the J segment 2 bases; nucleotides outside the gene matches: 5. The CDR3 has 16 amino acids. From germline, CDR1 is GTSNPN and CDR2 SVGIG (reference sequence).

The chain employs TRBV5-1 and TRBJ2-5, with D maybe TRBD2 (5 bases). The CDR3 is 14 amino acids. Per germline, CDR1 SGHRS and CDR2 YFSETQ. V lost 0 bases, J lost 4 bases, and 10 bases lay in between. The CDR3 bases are TGCGCCAGCAGCTTGGGAGGGCCCCGAGAGACCCAGTACTTC. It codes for CASSLGGPRETQYF.

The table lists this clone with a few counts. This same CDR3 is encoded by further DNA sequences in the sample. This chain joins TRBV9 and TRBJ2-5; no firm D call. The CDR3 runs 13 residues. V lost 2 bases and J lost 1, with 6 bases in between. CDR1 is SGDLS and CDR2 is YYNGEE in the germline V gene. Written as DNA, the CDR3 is TGTGCCAGCAGCGTGGTCAGCCAAGAGACCCAGTACTTC. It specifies CASSVVSQETQYF.

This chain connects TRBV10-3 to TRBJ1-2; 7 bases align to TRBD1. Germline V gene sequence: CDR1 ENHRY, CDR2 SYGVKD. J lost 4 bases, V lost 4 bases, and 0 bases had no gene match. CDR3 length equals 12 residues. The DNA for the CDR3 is TGTGCCATCAGTGGGACAGGCTATGGCTACACCTTC. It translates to CAISGTGYGYTF.

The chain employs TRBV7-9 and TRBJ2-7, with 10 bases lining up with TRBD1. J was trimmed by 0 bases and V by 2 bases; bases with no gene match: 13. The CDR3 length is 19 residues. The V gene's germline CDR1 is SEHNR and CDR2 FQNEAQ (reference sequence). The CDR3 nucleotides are TGTGCCAGCAGCTTACGGACAGGGGGTAAATGGGCCCCCTCCTACGAGCAGTACTTC. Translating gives CASSLRTGGKWAPSYEQYF.

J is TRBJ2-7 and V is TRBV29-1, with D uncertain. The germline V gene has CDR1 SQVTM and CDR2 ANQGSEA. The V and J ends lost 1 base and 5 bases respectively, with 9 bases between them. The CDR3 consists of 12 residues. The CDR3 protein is CSVEGVLDEQYF. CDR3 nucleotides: TGCAGCGTTGAAGGGGTACTCGACGAGCAGTACTTC.

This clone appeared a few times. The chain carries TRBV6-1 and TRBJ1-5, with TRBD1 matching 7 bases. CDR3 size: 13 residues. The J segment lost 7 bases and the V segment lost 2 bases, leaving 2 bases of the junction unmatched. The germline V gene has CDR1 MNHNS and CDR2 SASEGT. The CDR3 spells CASSEQGDQPQHF. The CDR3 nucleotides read TGTGCCAGCAGTGAACAGGGGGACCAGCCCCAGCATTTT.

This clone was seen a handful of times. The CDR3 reads CAISEYDVQNTEAFF. CDR3 in DNA: TGTGCCATCAGTGAGTACGACGTCCAGAACACTGAAGCTTTCTTT. The rearrangement joins TRBV10-3 to TRBJ1-1, with unresolved D. The CDR3 has 15 residues. Per germline, CDR1 ENHRY and CDR2 SYGVKD. The V gene lost 1 base and the J gene lost 1 base, with 10 bases spanning the gap.

CDR3 nucleotide sequence: TGTGCCAGCCAAGCGGTGGGAGTCACGGATACGCAGTATTTT. It codes for CASQAVGVTDTQYF. The V and J genes are TRBV2 and TRBJ2-3; D may be TRBD2 (5 bases). The CDR3 length is 14 residues. Trimming took 8 bases from V and 6 from J, leaving 18 bases between them. CDR1 and CDR2 (germline): SNHLY, FYNNEI.

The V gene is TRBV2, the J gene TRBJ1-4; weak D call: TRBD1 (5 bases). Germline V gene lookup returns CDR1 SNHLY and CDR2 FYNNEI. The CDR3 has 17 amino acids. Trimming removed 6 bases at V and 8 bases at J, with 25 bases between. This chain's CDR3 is CASSRAPATAGREKLFF. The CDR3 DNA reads TGTGCCAGCAGCCGCGCCCCCGCGACAGCCGGGAGGGAAAAACTGTTTTTT.

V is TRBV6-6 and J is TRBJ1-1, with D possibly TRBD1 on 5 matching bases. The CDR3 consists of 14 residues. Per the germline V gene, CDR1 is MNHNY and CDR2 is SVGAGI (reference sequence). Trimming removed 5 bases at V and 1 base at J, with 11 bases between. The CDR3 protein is CASSLSGPNTEAFF. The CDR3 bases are TGTGCCAGCAGTCTATCGGGACCGAACACTGAAGCTTTCTTT.

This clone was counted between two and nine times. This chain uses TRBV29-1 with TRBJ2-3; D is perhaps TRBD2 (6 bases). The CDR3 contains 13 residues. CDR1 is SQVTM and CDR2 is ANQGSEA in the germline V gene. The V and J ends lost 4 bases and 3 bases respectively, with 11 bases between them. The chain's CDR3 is CSVVSGETDTQYF. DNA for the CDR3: TGCAGCGTTGTTTCGGGAGAAACAGATACGCAGTATTTT.

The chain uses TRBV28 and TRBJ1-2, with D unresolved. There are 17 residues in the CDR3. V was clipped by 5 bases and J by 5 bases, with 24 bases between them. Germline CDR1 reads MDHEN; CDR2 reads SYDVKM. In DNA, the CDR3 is TGTGCCAGCAGTACGCCCGCTACCTACGGGATCCAATATGGCTACACCTTC. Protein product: CASSTPATYGIQYGYTF.

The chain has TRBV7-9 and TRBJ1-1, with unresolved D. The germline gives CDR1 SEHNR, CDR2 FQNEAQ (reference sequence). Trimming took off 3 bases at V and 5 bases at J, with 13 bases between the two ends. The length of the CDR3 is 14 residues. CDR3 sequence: CASSFRVEGTEAFF. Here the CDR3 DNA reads TGTGCCAGCAGCTTTCGGGTGGAAGGTACTGAAGCTTTCTTT.

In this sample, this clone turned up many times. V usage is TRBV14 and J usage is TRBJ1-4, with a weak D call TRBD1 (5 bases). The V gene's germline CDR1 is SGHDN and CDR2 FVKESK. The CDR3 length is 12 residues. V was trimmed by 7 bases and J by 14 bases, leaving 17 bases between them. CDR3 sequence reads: CASTRGQGVLFF. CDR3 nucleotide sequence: TGTGCCAGCACGAGAGGGCAGGGTGTGCTGTTTTTT.

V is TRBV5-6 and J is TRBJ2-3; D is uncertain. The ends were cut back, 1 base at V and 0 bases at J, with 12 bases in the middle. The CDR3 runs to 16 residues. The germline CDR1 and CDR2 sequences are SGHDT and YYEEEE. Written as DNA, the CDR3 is TGTGCCAGCAGCTTGCTCCTATATAAGAGCACAGATACGCAGTATTTT. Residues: CASSLLLYKSTDTQYF.

The CDR3 protein is CAWSIQGRTEAFF. DNA of the CDR3: TGTGCCTGGAGTATACAGGGTAGAACTGAAGCTTTCTTT. The chain has TRBV30 and TRBJ1-1; the D gene is possibly TRBD1 (6 bases). Between the trimmed V and J ends, which lost 2 bases and 5 bases, there was a span of 12 bases. Germline V gene sequence: CDR1 GTSNPN, CDR2 SVGIG (reference sequence). The CDR3 has 13 amino acids.

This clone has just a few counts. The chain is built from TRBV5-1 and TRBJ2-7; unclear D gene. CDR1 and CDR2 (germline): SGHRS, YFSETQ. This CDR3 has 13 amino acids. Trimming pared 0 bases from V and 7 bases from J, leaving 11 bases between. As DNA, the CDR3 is TGCGCCAGCAGCTTGGCGCCCGCCGCGGAGCAGTACTTC. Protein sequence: CASSLAPAAEQYF.

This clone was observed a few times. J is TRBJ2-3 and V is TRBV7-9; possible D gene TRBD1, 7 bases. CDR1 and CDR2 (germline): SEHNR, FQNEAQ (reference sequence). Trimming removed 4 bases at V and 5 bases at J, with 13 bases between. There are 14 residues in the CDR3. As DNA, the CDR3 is TGTGCCAGCAGCTCTTCAGGGGGGATAGATACGCAGTATTTT. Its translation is CASSSSGGIDTQYF.

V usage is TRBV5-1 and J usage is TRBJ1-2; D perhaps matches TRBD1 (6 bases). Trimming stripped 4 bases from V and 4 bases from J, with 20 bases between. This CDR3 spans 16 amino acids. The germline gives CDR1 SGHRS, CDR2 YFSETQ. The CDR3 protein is CASSPGGGPSSYGYTF. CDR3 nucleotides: TGCGCCAGCAGCCCTGGCGGGGGGCCGTCGAGCTATGGCTACACCTTC. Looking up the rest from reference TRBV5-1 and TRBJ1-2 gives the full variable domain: KAGVTQTPRYLIKTRGQQVTLSCSPISGHRSVSWYQQTPGQGLQFLFEYFSETQRNKGNFPGRFSGRQFSNSRSEMNVSTLELGDSALYLCASSPGGGPSSYGYTFGSGTRLTVV.